Listed below are T cell receptor beta chains from one sample, sequenced in a study of blood T cell repertoires in COVID-19. TCRdb keeps only in-frame clones here, not all; method: immunoSEQ multiplex PCR. The repertoire includes 200,000 to 250,000 clones, around 80% of them detected once, and 9.7% sits in the top ten. The source material was peripheral blood. These TCRs come from a man aged 45-60 years with active or convalescent COVID-19. The CDR3 runs from the conserved cysteine through the conserved F or W. A D gene is named only where the DNA matches it firmly. Where a row states a size, it is once, few, many or the class of an expanded clone; other rows omit it.

clone_size	d_call	v_call	j_call	cdr3_nt	cdr3_aa
.	.	TRBV5-6	TRBJ1-2	TGTGCCAGCAGCTTGGTAATACAGGTCTATGGCTACACCTTC	CASSLVIQVYGYTF
.	.	TRBV2	TRBJ2-5	TGTGCCAGCAGCCGACTCGGTGGGGAGACCCAGTACTTC	CASSRLGGETQYF
once	TRBD1	TRBV15	TRBJ1-2	TGTGCCACCAGCAGAGGGACAGGGAAGGCGTATGGCTACACCTTC	CATSRGTGKAYGYTF
.	.	TRBV4-3	TRBJ2-2	TGCGCCAGCAGCCAGAAGACAGTTAAGAACACCGGGGAGCTGTTTTTT	CASSQKTVKNTGELFF
.	.	TRBV6-5	TRBJ1-1	TGTGCCAGCAGTACCACCGGGAGGGGGGTCACTGAAGCTTTCTTT	CASSTTGRGVTEAFF
once	.	TRBV18	TRBJ2-1	TGTGCCAGCTCACCACGTCGAGAAGGAGGGCTAGATGAGCAGTTCTTC	CASSPRREGGLDEQFF
few	TRBD1	TRBV4-3	TRBJ1-1	TGCGCCAGCAGCCAAAGCTGGGGGACAGGGGGGCCGATGAACACTGAAGCTTTCTTT	CASSQSWGTGGPMNTEAFF
once	.	TRBV3-1/TRBV3-2	TRBJ1-1	TGTGCCAGCAGCCCCGTTGGGTCGGGGGTTACTGAAGCTTTCTTT	CASSPVGSGVTEAFF
.	.	TRBV27	TRBJ2-7	TGTGCCAGCAGTTGGACAGTATCCTACGAGCAGTACTTC	CASSWTVSYEQYF
.	TRBD2	TRBV9	TRBJ2-5	TGTGCCAGCAGCGTAGTCTTCCAGCGGGGTCACCAAGAGACCCAGTACTTC	CASSVVFQRGHQETQYF
.	.	TRBV5-1	TRBJ1-1	TGCGCCAGCAGCCCTGGCCCCGAGGAGAAAGCTTTCTTT	CASSPGPEEKAFF
once	.	TRBV3-1/TRBV3-2	TRBJ1-3	TGTGCCAGCAGCCAAGTAGGGGGGGCTGGAAACACCATATATTTT	CASSQVGGAGNTIYF
.	.	TRBV7-6	TRBJ2-1	TGTGCCAGCAGCTTAGGTCCAGGGACAAGTGATGAGCAGTTCTTC	CASSLGPGTSDEQFF
.	.	TRBV11-3	TRBJ2-7	TGTGCCAGCAGCTTAGGTTCTGGGGGCTTTAGCGAGCAGTACTTC	CASSLGSGGFSEQYF
.	TRBD1	TRBV13	TRBJ2-2	TGTGCCAGCAGCTTACTGGGACAGCGTCGAGGCACCGGGGAGCTGTTTTTT	CASSLLGQRRGTGELFF
.	.	TRBV2	TRBJ1-2	TGTGCCAGCAGTGAGCTACAGGGAGTTGAATATGGCTACACCTTC	CASSELQGVEYGYTF
many	TRBD1	TRBV4-3	TRBJ1-2	TGCGCCAGCAGCCGTAAAGGGGGCAGGGGAGATTATGGCTACACCTTC	CASSRKGGRGDYGYTF
.	.	TRBV5-1	TRBJ2-3	TGCGCCAGCAGCCTCCAGGGGCCAGCAGATACGCAGTATTTT	CASSLQGPADTQYF
once	TRBD2	TRBV11-3	TRBJ2-1	TGTGCCAGCAGCTTGGGGACATGGGGTAGCGGGGCCTACTCCTACAATGAGCAGTTCTTC	CASSLGTWGSGAYSYNEQFF
.	.	TRBV4-3	TRBJ2-3	TGCGCCAGCAGCCAAGCTGTTCGAGATACGCAGTATTTT	CASSQAVRDTQYF
.	.	TRBV12-3/TRBV12-4	TRBJ2-7	TGTGCCAGCAGCAAAGTAGCGACCTACGAGCAGTACTTC	CASSKVATYEQYF
.	TRBD1	TRBV29-1	TRBJ2-1	TGCAGCGCCCAACTGACAGGGACCCCCAATGAGCAGTTCTTC	CSAQLTGTPNEQFF
.	TRBD2	TRBV3-1/TRBV3-2	TRBJ2-3	TGTGCCAGCAGTTCTCGTTGGGGGGGAAGCACAGATACGCAGTATTTT	CASSSRWGGSTDTQYF
.	TRBD1	TRBV7-3	TRBJ1-1	TGTGCCAGCAGCGCACAAGGTGGACAGGGGGCGGTCGCTGAAGCTTTCTTT	CASSAQGGQGAVAEAFF
few	TRBD1	TRBV27	TRBJ1-2	TGTGCCAGCAGCTTCGGACAGGGAGGAATGTATGGCTACACCTTC	CASSFGQGGMYGYTF
.	TRBD1	TRBV28	TRBJ1-3	TGTGCCAGCAGCCAACTCGGGGACAGGGCTTTTGGAAACACCATATATTTT	CASSQLGDRAFGNTIYF
few	.	TRBV5-1	TRBJ2-5	TGCGCCAGCAGCTCCTCCGGGGTACTACAAGAGACCCAGTACTTC	CASSSSGVLQETQYF